This passage covers 14 T cell receptor beta chains from one sample sequenced in a study of T-cell memory formation after mild COVID-19. One entry per CDR3 protein results from TCRdb running MiXCR on the 5' RACE reads. This sample has approximately 270,000 distinct CDR3 sequences; 16% occur once, and the top ten carry around 23%. What was sequenced was PBMCs or a T cell subset sorted from them (not recorded which). The receptors here all came from a man aged 18-30 years who had mild COVID-19 (a few samples of this study predate the infection). Cell type and time point are not known.

CDR3 amino acids: CASSLHGTAAETQYF. The DNA of the CDR3 is TGTGCCAGCAGCCTGCACGGGACAGCCGCCGAGACCCAGTACTTC. The chain links TRBV7-8 to TRBJ2-5; TRBD1 matches 7 bases. The CDR3 has 15 residues. The ends lost 5 bases at V and 5 bases at J; junction bases unmatched: 11. Germline CDR1 is SGHVS and CDR2 is FQNEAQ.

The table lists this clonotype with a few counts. This sequence joins TRBV4-2 and TRBJ1-4; D gene ambiguous. Germline V gene lookup returns CDR1 LGHNA and CDR2 YNFKEQ. V lost 4 bases and J lost 12, with 9 bases in between. This CDR3 has 11 amino acids. For the CDR3, the DNA is TGTGCCAGCAGCCTGGATAAGGAACTGTTTTTT. Translation gives CASSLDKELFF.

This clonotype was found a few times. V is TRBV7-8 and J is TRBJ1-2, with D possibly being TRBD1 (5 bases). CDR1 and CDR2 from the germline V gene are SGHVS and FQNEAQ. Trimming cost V 4 bases and J 5 bases, with 23 bases left between them. This CDR3 is 17 amino acids long. CDR3 amino acids: CASSSEPHGGGFYGYTF. In DNA form, the CDR3 reads TGTGCCAGCAGCTCGGAACCCCACGGCGGGGGATTTTATGGCTACACCTTC.

This clonotype came up a few times. The chain carries TRBV11-2 and TRBJ2-1, with unresolved D. Germline loops: CDR1 SGHAT, CDR2 FQNNGV. The CDR3 loop spans 16 amino acids. Between the trimmed V and J ends, which lost 5 bases and 0 bases, there was a span of 14 bases. CDR3 DNA sequence: TGTGCCAGCAGCCCCGACCTGGGAACCTCCTACAATGAGCAGTTCTTC. Translating gives CASSPDLGTSYNEQFF.

The chain employs TRBV7-8 and TRBJ2-7; D is unclear. V lost 1 base and J lost 4, with 17 bases in between. Germline CDR1 and CDR2: SGHVS and FQNEAQ. The CDR3 consists of 16 residues. The CDR3 bases are TGTGCCAGCAGCTTAGAAGTTGCGCTAGTTGTATACGAGCAGTACTTC. This translates into CASSLEVALVVYEQYF.

This clonotype was counted ten times or more. This chain connects TRBV4-2 to TRBJ1-2, with D perhaps matching TRBD1 (6 bases). Germline CDR1 and CDR2: LGHNA and YNFKEQ. The CDR3 sequence is 17 residues long. Between the trimmed V and J ends, which lost 0 bases and 1 base, there was a span of 15 bases. The CDR3 region is CASSQDLSGALNYGYTF. The CDR3, as DNA: TGTGCCAGCAGCCAAGATCTTTCGGGGGCGCTTAACTATGGCTACACCTTC.

This clonotype has only a few counts. The chain combines TRBV18 with TRBJ2-3; D gene ambiguous. Trimming took 6 bases from V and 5 from J, leaving 9 bases between them. CDR1 KGHSH and CDR2 LQKENI come from the germline V gene. This CDR3 region has 12 residues. CDR3 protein: CASSPNGDTQYF. The DNA of the CDR3 is TGTGCCAGCTCCCCGAACGGAGATACGCAGTATTTT.

The chain joins TRBV2 to TRBJ1-4, with 8 bases matching TRBD1. CDR1 and CDR2 (germline): SNHLY, FYNNEI. This CDR3 spans 14 amino acids. Trimming cost V 7 bases and J 4 bases; bases outside gene matches: 5. The CDR3 sequence: CASISDRDNEKLFF. The DNA of the CDR3 is TGTGCCAGCATCTCGGACAGGGATAATGAAAAACTGTTTTTT.

There are many counts of this clonotype. The CDR3 bases are TGTGCCAGCAGCACCGCGGGGTTTGGCACTGAAGCTTTCTTT. Its translation is CASSTAGFGTEAFF. The rearrangement joins TRBV12-3 or TRBV12-4 to TRBJ1-1, with D uncertain. The CDR3 covers 14 residues. V was shortened by 6 bases and J by 4 bases, with 15 bases between the two germline ends.

This chain connects TRBV7-9 to TRBJ2-1; TRBD2 aligns across 8 bases. Germline lookup yields CDR1 SEHNR and CDR2 FQNEAQ (reference sequence). V was clipped by 8 bases and J by 4 bases; unmatched bases: 10. The CDR3 sequence is 15 residues long. The CDR3 DNA follows: TGTGCCAGCCACAGCGGCGGGGGGCATTACAATGAGCAGTTCTTC. Encoded protein: CASHSGGGHYNEQFF.

This clonotype has just a few counts. The V and J genes are TRBV5-4 and TRBJ1-2, with 9 bases lining up with TRBD1. After removal of 3 bases from V and 3 bases from J, the junction contained 3 bases not matched to a gene. The germline V gene has CDR1 SGHNT and CDR2 YYREEE (reference sequence). CDR3 length: 14 amino acids. CDR3 loop: CASSSGTGYYGYTF. CDR3 nucleotide sequence: TGTGCCAGCAGCTCCGGGACAGGGTACTATGGCTACACCTTC. The entire variable domain, with the rest obtained from reference TRBV5-4 and TRBJ1-2, is as follows: ETGVTQSPTHLIKTRGQQVTLRCSSQSGHNTVSWYQQALGQGPQFIFQYYREEENGRGNFPPRFSGLQFPNYSSELNVNALELDDSALYLCASSSGTGYYGYTFGSGTRLTVV.

This clonotype was picked up a small number of times. This chain connects TRBV7-2 to TRBJ1-2; no firm D call. CDR3 length: 15 residues. The germline CDR1 and CDR2 sequences are SGHTA and FQGNSA. Trimming removed 2 bases at V and 0 bases at J, with 10 bases between. The CDR3 nucleotides read TGTGCCAGCAGCTTACGGGGAGGGACTAACTATGGCTACACCTTC. Protein: CASSLRGGTNYGYTF.

This clonotype was seen at least ten times. The V call is TRBV4-3, the J call TRBJ1-1, with D unresolved. V gave up 0 bases and J gave up 1 base, with 6 bases separating them. From germline, CDR1 is LGHNA and CDR2 YSLEER. The length of the CDR3 is 14 residues. The CDR3 spells CASSQDMGNTEAFF. In DNA, the CDR3 is TGCGCCAGCAGCCAAGATATGGGGAACACTGAAGCTTTCTTT.

V gene TRBV4-2 combines with J gene TRBJ2-1, with 9 bases identical to TRBD2. The V and J ends lost 1 base and 0 bases, in that order; junction bases with no gene match: 7. This CDR3 region has 18 residues. Germline V gene sequence: CDR1 LGHNA, CDR2 YNFKEQ. The CDR3 sequence: CASSQAAGGGSSYNEQFF. The CDR3 DNA reads as TGTGCCAGCAGCCAAGCAGCGGGGGGCGGTAGCTCCTACAATGAGCAGTTCTTC.